This record concerns one TCR beta chain sequence. The antigen is not known. The CDR3 totals 14 residues. V shed 3 bases and J shed 1 base, with 9 bases lying between them. Germline CDR1 is MDHEN and CDR2 is SYDVKM. This record comes from a study of neurological immune-mediated disorders. Notes on the study in general: None of the CDR3 amino acid sequences found in expanded clones was shared across subjects. This suggests that the TCR-beta repertoires were private in all groups.

As for the cDNA, it was generated by 5'RACE with 10-nucleotide random UMIs. TCRdb passed the 5' RACE reads through MiXCR, listing each CDR3 protein once. The sample shows roughly 62,000 distinct CDR3 sequences, about an eighth of them seen only once. Sequences were obtained from PBMCs. The receptor was derived from a man aged 55-75 years in good health. The gene calls are TRBV28 and TRBJ1-1, with D perhaps matching TRBD1 (5 bases). CDR3 sequence reads: CASSFGHRNTEAFF. The DNA of the CDR3 is TGTGCCAGCAGTTTTGGACACCGGAACACTGAAGCTTTCTTT.